This entry lists 8 T cell receptor beta chains sequenced from one sample in a study of shared clonotypes between healthy human individuals. Clones were sequenced by immunoSEQ multiplex PCR, and TCRdb holds only the in-frame ones, with some missing. The data contain some 550,000 clones, around 97% of them singletons. Sequencing was done on a sample of naive CD4+ T cells sorted from blood. This sample's subset: CD45RA+ positively selected. All receptors come from a woman aged 25 to 39 in good health.

V is TRBV5-6 and J is TRBJ2-7, with D possibly TRBD1 on 7 matching bases. Germline V gene lookup returns CDR1 SGHDT and CDR2 YYEEEE. The length of the CDR3 is 12 residues. The V gene lost 3 bases and the J gene lost 8 bases, with 12 bases spanning the gap. CDR3 in DNA: TGTGCCAGCAGCTCAGGGGGGTACAAGCAGTACTTC. Protein: CASSSGGYKQYF. The whole variable domain, remainder taken from reference TRBV5-6 and TRBJ2-7, is DAGVTQSPTHLIKTRGQQVTLRCSPKSGHDTVSWYQQALGQGPQFIFQYYEEEERQRGNFPDRFSGHQFPNYSSELNVNALLLGDSALYLCASSSGGYKQYFGPGTRLTVT.

This chain uses TRBV27 with TRBJ2-7; TRBD1 might be the D (6 bases). The CDR3 spans 12 residues. Per germline, CDR1 MNHEY and CDR2 SMNVEV (reference sequence). Trimming left V 6 bases short and J 5 bases short, with 11 bases between. CDR3 residues: CASRERGNEQYF. CDR3 nucleotide sequence: TGTGCCAGCAGGGAGAGGGGGAACGAGCAGTACTTC.

J is TRBJ1-1 and V is TRBV19, with TRBD1 as a possible D gene (6 bases). V was pared by 5 bases and J by 10 bases, with 14 bases between. The length of the CDR3 is 12 residues. Germline V gene lookup returns CDR1 LNHDA and CDR2 SQIVND (reference sequence). The CDR3 loop is CASSFGEGGAFF. DNA for the CDR3: TGTGCCAGTAGTTTTGGTGAGGGGGGAGCTTTCTTT.

This chain connects TRBV2 to TRBJ1-6; D remains unclear. The CDR3 length is 15 residues. Trimming took 6 bases from V and 3 from J, leaving 12 bases between them. The germline CDR1 and CDR2 sequences are SNHLY and FYNNEI. For the CDR3, the DNA is TGTGCCAGCAGAGAGCGACGGCACTATAATTCACCCCTCCACTTT. Translation: CASRERRHYNSPLHF.

This chain links TRBV4-1 with TRBJ2-6; no firm D call. Per germline, CDR1 MGHRA and CDR2 YSYEKL. Trimming removed 1 base from V and 0 bases from J, with 10 bases in between. The CDR3 has 17 residues. CDR3 nucleotides: TGCGCCAGCAGCCAAGTGAAGTCCAGCTCTGGGGCCAACGTCCTGACTTTC. This codes for CASSQVKSSSGANVLTF.

This clone was picked up one time. The chain carries TRBV5-1 and TRBJ2-2; perhaps TRBD1 as D (5 bases). The CDR3 has 15 amino acids. Germline CDR1 is SGHRS and CDR2 is YFSETQ. V lost 5 bases and J 5 bases, leaving 16 bases between the germline ends. The CDR3 DNA sequence: TGCGCCAGCAGTGAAAACCCAGGGTTTACCGGGGAGCTGTTTTTT. Translating gives CASSENPGFTGELFF.

The gene calls are TRBV5-1 and TRBJ2-5; the D gene is possibly TRBD1 (6 bases). The CDR3 has 14 amino acids. Trimming removed 5 bases from V and 5 bases from J, with 16 bases in between. From germline, CDR1 is SGHRS and CDR2 YFSETQ. CDR3 coding DNA: TGCGCCAGCAGAGGGGGTTCTTCTCGGGAGACCCAGTACTTC. It translates to CASRGGSSRETQYF.

The J gene is TRBJ2-6, the V gene TRBV2, with 11 bases matching TRBD1. The CDR3 has 19 residues. CDR1 and CDR2 (germline): SNHLY, FYNNEI. Germline trimming cut 6 bases from V and 4 bases from J; bases unmatched to any gene: 14. Here the CDR3 reads CASREPGQGVPSGANVLTF. The DNA of the CDR3 is TGTGCCAGCAGGGAACCGGGACAGGGGGTGCCGTCCGGGGCCAACGTCCTGACTTTC.